The 31 T cell receptor beta chains listed next were all sequenced from one sample in a study of response to subunit inactivated influenza vaccine. TCRdb used MiXCR to reprocess the RT-PCR reads, holding one entry per CDR3 protein. Of under 850,000 distinct CDR3 sequences in the sample, less than 20% were seen once. The sequences come from PBMCs from blood, collected 5 days after vaccination. The receptors were sampled from a man over 45 who received an inactivated influenza vaccine.

Ten or more counts support this clonotype. This chain uses TRBV4-3 with TRBJ2-7, with D perhaps assigned TRBD1 or TRBD2 (5 bases each). The V end lost 2 bases, the J end lost 7 bases, and 15 bases lay between the germline ends. The CDR3 totals 14 residues. From germline, CDR1 is LGHNA and CDR2 YSLEER. The CDR3 coding sequence is TGCGCCAGCAGCCAATTGGACGGGGACGGAGAGCAGTACTTC. Amino acid sequence: CASSQLDGDGEQYF.

The chain uses TRBV7-2 and TRBJ2-1; D possibly corresponds to TRBD2 (5 bases). Germline CDR1 SGHTA, CDR2 FQGNSA. The V gene lost 1 base and the J gene lost 3 bases, with 10 bases spanning the gap. This CDR3 region has 15 residues. The CDR3 reads CASSLGGYNYNEQFF. CDR3 coding DNA: TGTGCCAGCAGCTTAGGAGGGTATAACTACAATGAGCAGTTCTTC.

This clonotype was observed at least ten times. This rearrangement joins TRBV7-2 to TRBJ2-2, with a tentative D call TRBD1 (6 bases). Germline V gene data show CDR1 as SGHTA and CDR2 as FQGNSA. The V gene lost 4 bases and the J gene lost 9 bases, with 15 bases spanning the gap. The CDR3 covers 14 residues. The CDR3 coding sequence is TGTGCCAGCAGCTCACCGACAGGTTCCCGGGAGCTGTTTTTT. It specifies CASSSPTGSRELFF.

This clonotype appeared a few times. V and J are TRBV5-5 and TRBJ2-3; 8 positions match TRBD1. Per the germline V gene, CDR1 is SGHKS and CDR2 is YYEKEE (reference sequence). V shed 4 bases and J 4 bases; nucleotides not matched to a gene: 11. The CDR3 is 16 residues long. The CDR3 region has the DNA TGTGCCAGCAGCCCCAGCAGGACAGGGTGGCCAGATACGCAGTATTTT. It yields the protein CASSPSRTGWPDTQYF.

This clonotype was picked up many times. The V and J genes are TRBV5-1 and TRBJ2-2, with no clear D. Per the germline V gene, CDR1 is SGHRS and CDR2 is YFSETQ. The CDR3 runs 16 residues. Trimming stripped 2 bases from V and 5 bases from J, with 16 bases between. The CDR3 spells CASSLYDLGRTGELFF. The CDR3 DNA is TGCGCCAGCAGCTTATACGATCTAGGAAGGACCGGGGAGCTGTTTTTT.

This clonotype has just one count. V is TRBV4-2 and J is TRBJ2-3; D unclear. The V gene's germline CDR1 is LGHNA and CDR2 YNFKEQ. The CDR3 has 15 residues. With 0 bases removed from V and 2 bases from J, the gap between germline ends came to 9 bases. This chain's CDR3 is CASSQESTNTDTQYF. CDR3 nucleotides: TGTGCCAGCAGCCAAGAGTCCACTAACACAGATACGCAGTATTTT.

This clonotype was detected ten times or more. The gene calls are TRBV12-3 or TRBV12-4 and TRBJ2-7; 7 bases map to TRBD2. With V trimmed by 3 bases and J by 0 bases, 5 bases remained unmatched. This CDR3 has 15 residues. The CDR3 loop reads CASSLGSSGSYEQYF. The CDR3 DNA reads TGTGCCAGCAGTTTGGGATCTAGCGGCTCCTACGAGCAGTACTTC.

This clonotype has at least ten counts. The chain carries TRBV4-2 and TRBJ2-7; D is tentatively TRBD1 or TRBD2 (5 bases each). The CDR3 spans 19 residues. V lost 1 base and J 4 bases, leaving 26 bases between the germline ends. CDR1 and CDR2 from the germline V gene are LGHNA and YNFKEQ. CDR3 region: CASSQAIGREKSYGYEQYF. The CDR3 DNA is TGTGCCAGCAGCCAAGCGATCGGCAGGGAGAAGTCTTACGGATACGAGCAGTACTTC.

This clonotype was detected a few times. This rearrangement joins TRBV7-9 to TRBJ2-3; tentatively, D is TRBD1 or TRBD2 (5 bases each). This CDR3 has 15 residues. Germline-derived CDR1 and CDR2 are SEHNR and FQNEAQ (reference sequence). Trimming cost V 5 bases and J 7 bases, with 19 bases left between them. The CDR3 DNA reads TGTGCCAGCAGCCCCCTGGTGCGACGGGGCCATACGCAGTATTTT. It specifies CASSPLVRRGHTQYF.

This clonotype came up a few times. The chain joins TRBV7-6 to TRBJ2-5; D gene unclear. V lost 4 bases, J lost 2 bases, and 14 bases lay in between. Looked up from germline, CDR1 is SGHVS and CDR2 is FNYEAQ. The CDR3 extends over 15 amino acids. The CDR3 nucleotides read TGTGCCAGCAGCTCACTGGCAGGACGACAAGAGACCCAGTACTTC. Translating it yields CASSSLAGRQETQYF.

The V and J genes are TRBV6-1 and TRBJ2-7, with TRBD2 as a possible D gene (5 bases). Looked up from germline, CDR1 is MNHNS and CDR2 is SASEGT. The CDR3 totals 14 residues. Between the trimmed V and J ends, which lost 6 bases and 0 bases, there was a span of 12 bases. The CDR3 reads CASSRPGNSYEQYF. Written as DNA, the CDR3 is TGTGCCAGCAGCCGCCCGGGAAACTCCTACGAGCAGTACTTC.

In its sample, this clonotype was seen a few times. V is TRBV20-1 and J is TRBJ2-1; no definite D call. The CDR3 runs to 11 residues. The V and J ends lost 5 bases and 7 bases respectively, with 9 bases between them. CDR1 is DFQATT, CDR2 SNEGSKA, per germline (reference sequence). The CDR3, as DNA: TGCAGTGCTGGGCTTGTTAATGAGCAGTTCTTC. Amino acid sequence: CSAGLVNEQFF.

This clonotype was recorded a few times. CDR3 bases: TGTGCCAGCAGTTTTATAAGGGGTTCCGACGAGCAGTACTTC. Protein product: CASSFIRGSDEQYF. The chain recombines TRBV12-3 or TRBV12-4 with TRBJ2-7, with a possible D match to TRBD1 (5 bases). The CDR3 contains 14 residues. V lost 3 bases and J lost 5, with 14 bases in between.

The chain couples TRBV24-1 to TRBJ2-2, with a tentative D call TRBD1 (5 bases). This CDR3 has 13 residues. CDR1 is KGHDR, CDR2 SFDVKD, per germline. Between the trimmed V and J ends, which lost 6 bases and 2 bases, there was a span of 6 bases. The CDR3 sequence: CATSTGNTGELFF. The CDR3 nucleotides read TGTGCCACCAGTACAGGCAACACCGGGGAGCTGTTTTTT.

The chain joins TRBV6-5 to TRBJ2-7; D tentatively reads TRBD1 or TRBD2 (5 bases each). Trimming removed 0 bases at V and 2 bases at J, with 11 bases between. This CDR3 spans 15 amino acids. The germline V gene has CDR1 MNHEY and CDR2 SVGAGI. Written as DNA, the CDR3 is TGTGCCAGCAGTTACTCGAGGGGAAATGCCTACGAGCAGTACTTC. It yields the protein CASSYSRGNAYEQYF.

This clonotype was detected many times. The chain joins TRBV20-1 to TRBJ1-2; D might be TRBD1 (5 bases). Germline CDR1 DFQATT, CDR2 SNEGSKA (reference sequence). The CDR3 is made up of 10 amino acids. Between the trimmed V and J ends, which lost 4 bases and 8 bases, there was a span of 8 bases. The CDR3 DNA follows: TGCAGTGCTAAGGGGTACGGCTACACCTTC. The encoded protein is CSAKGYGYTF.

The table lists this clonotype with a few counts. The chain couples TRBV5-1 to TRBJ2-3; 9 nucleotides agree with TRBD2. This CDR3 is 16 amino acids long. V shed 2 bases, J shed 2 bases, and the junction held 6 bases outside the gene matches. Germline V CDR1 and CDR2: SGHRS, YFSETQ. The CDR3 loop reads CASSLGGGVITDTQYF. The CDR3 DNA sequence: TGCGCCAGCAGCTTAGGCGGGGGGGTTATCACAGATACGCAGTATTTT. The full variable domain, rest sourced from reference TRBV5-1 and TRBJ2-3, is KAGVTQTPRYLIKTRGQQVTLSCSPISGHRSVSWYQQTPGQGLQFLFEYFSETQRNKGNFPGRFSGRQFSNSRSEMNVSTLELGDSALYLCASSLGGGVITDTQYFGPGTRLTVL.

This clonotype was observed a handful of times. This chain connects TRBV12-3 or TRBV12-4 to TRBJ2-3; TRBD2 agrees at 9 bases. This CDR3 comprises 16 residues. V shed 3 bases and J 5 bases; nucleotides not matched to a gene: 9. Here the CDR3 reads CASSFWAGGPEDTQYF. Here the CDR3 DNA reads TGTGCCAGCAGTTTTTGGGCGGGAGGGCCGGAAGATACGCAGTATTTT.

This clonotype has more than one count but fewer than ten. The chain is built from TRBV4-3 and TRBJ2-1; D gene uncertain. V shed 1 base and J shed 4 bases, with 11 bases lying between them. This CDR3 is 15 amino acids long. CDR1 is LGHNA, CDR2 YSLEER, per germline. CDR3 coding DNA: TGCGCCAGCAGCCAAGGTCTGGGCAAATACAATGAGCAGTTCTTC. Its protein is CASSQGLGKYNEQFF.

The V call is TRBV15, the J call TRBJ2-1, with a weak D call TRBD2 (6 bases). CDR1 LNHNV and CDR2 YYDKDF come from the germline V gene (reference sequence). The CDR3 contains 17 residues. The V end was cut by 3 bases, the J end by 4 bases, with 19 bases between. CDR3 sequence reads: CATSSQPFNSGYNEQFF. CDR3 sequence (DNA): TGTGCCACCAGCAGTCAACCCTTCAATAGCGGATACAATGAGCAGTTCTTC.

This clonotype was recorded a few times. The V gene is TRBV6-1, the J gene TRBJ2-3; D not resolved. This CDR3 is 15 amino acids long. The germline gives CDR1 MNHNS, CDR2 SASEGT. V was cut by 5 bases and J by 0 bases, with 12 bases left in between. CDR3 loop: CASSRSVMSTDTQYF. In DNA form, the CDR3 reads TGTGCCAGCAGTCGCAGTGTTATGAGCACAGATACGCAGTATTTT.

The chain couples TRBV11-3 to TRBJ2-1; TRBD2 matches at 7 bases. V lost 0 bases and J lost 2; bases outside the gene matches: 16. The CDR3 runs to 20 residues. CDR1 is SGHNT and CDR2 is YENEEA in the germline V gene. CDR3: CASSLDYFTSDYYTYNEQFF. The CDR3 region has the DNA TGTGCCAGCAGCTTAGATTATTTTACTAGCGACTATTATACCTACAATGAGCAGTTCTTC.

This clonotype showed up just a few times. The CDR3 reads CSAVGLAGENEQFF. In DNA form, the CDR3 reads TGCAGTGCCGTGGGACTAGCGGGGGAGAATGAGCAGTTCTTC. The rearrangement links TRBV20-1 to TRBJ2-1; 14 positions agree with TRBD2. The germline CDR1 and CDR2 sequences are DFQATT and SNEGSKA (reference sequence). The CDR3 has 14 amino acids. V trimming: 6 bases; J trimming: 7 bases; junction bases outside the gene matches: 5.

The V and J genes are TRBV6-5 and TRBJ2-3; 7 bases agree with TRBD2. The ends lost 4 bases at V and 0 bases at J; junction bases unmatched: 4. Germline V CDR1 and CDR2: MNHEY, SVGAGI. The CDR3 length is 15 residues. DNA for the CDR3: TGTGCCAGCAGTTTAAGCGGGGTTAGCACAGATACGCAGTATTTT. It translates to CASSLSGVSTDTQYF.

This clonotype was counted only a few times. CDR3 sequence reads: CAWSVLGEQFF. As DNA, the CDR3 is TGTGCCTGGAGTGTACTAGGAGAGCAGTTCTTC. The chain recombines TRBV30 with TRBJ2-1; D might be TRBD2 (5 bases). This CDR3 is built from 11 residues. V was pared by 0 bases and J by 10 bases, with 7 bases between. Germline CDR1 and CDR2: GTSNPN and SVGIG (reference sequence).

The rearrangement links TRBV30 to TRBJ2-3, with D maybe TRBD2 (5 bases). Trimming cost V 3 bases and J 4 bases, with 14 bases left between them. CDR1 and CDR2 (germline): GTSNPN, SVGIG (reference sequence). This CDR3 has 14 amino acids. The CDR3 DNA is TGTGCCTGGAGGAGGGCGGTTATTTCAGATACGCAGTATTTT. It yields the protein CAWRRAVISDTQYF.

The rearrangement joins TRBV6-1 to TRBJ2-7; D may be TRBD1 or TRBD2 (5 bases each). CDR1 and CDR2 from the germline V gene are MNHNS and SASEGT. This CDR3 is 12 amino acids long. The ends were cut back, 4 bases at V and 9 bases at J, with 13 bases in the middle. The CDR3 spells CASSGRGEGQYF. The CDR3 nucleotides are TGTGCCAGCAGTGGAAGGGGAGAGGGGCAGTACTTC.

This clonotype has just a few counts. The chain recombines TRBV4-2 with TRBJ1-4; D is uncertain. The V end lost 0 bases, the J end lost 2 bases, and 13 bases lay between the germline ends. CDR3 length: 17 amino acids. Germline V gives CDR1 LGHNA, CDR2 YNFKEQ. CDR3 sequence reads: CASSQDLGRMTNEKLFF. In DNA, the CDR3 is TGTGCCAGCAGCCAAGATTTGGGCAGGATGACTAATGAAAAACTGTTTTTT.

This clonotype occurred a few times. The chain recombines TRBV12-3 or TRBV12-4 with TRBJ2-5; the D gene is possibly TRBD2 (5 bases). V was trimmed by 6 bases and J by 3 bases, leaving 11 bases between them. The CDR3 is 13 amino acids. The CDR3 loop reads CASSAIGKETQYF. CDR3 coding DNA: TGTGCCAGCAGCGCCATCGGGAAAGAGACCCAGTACTTC.

This clonotype was recorded a few times. V and J are TRBV5-1 and TRBJ1-3, with TRBD1 matching over 7 bases. Germline V gene lookup returns CDR1 SGHRS and CDR2 YFSETQ. The trim removed 0 bases at V and 4 bases at J, leaving 4 bases unmatched. This CDR3 contains 15 residues. CDR3 in amino acids: CASSLDRGRGNTIYF. CDR3 DNA: TGCGCCAGCAGCTTGGACAGGGGCAGGGGAAACACCATATATTTT.

The J gene is TRBJ2-1, the V gene TRBV6-4; the match to TRBD2 covers 8 bases. The CDR3 contains 17 residues. CDR1 and CDR2 from the germline V gene are MRHNA and SNTAGT. V lost 0 bases and J lost 3; bases outside the gene matches: 7. The DNA of the CDR3 is TGTGCCAGCAGTGACTCGAGTCTGGCGGGAGGCTACAATGAGCAGTTCTTC. Translating gives CASSDSSLAGGYNEQFF.